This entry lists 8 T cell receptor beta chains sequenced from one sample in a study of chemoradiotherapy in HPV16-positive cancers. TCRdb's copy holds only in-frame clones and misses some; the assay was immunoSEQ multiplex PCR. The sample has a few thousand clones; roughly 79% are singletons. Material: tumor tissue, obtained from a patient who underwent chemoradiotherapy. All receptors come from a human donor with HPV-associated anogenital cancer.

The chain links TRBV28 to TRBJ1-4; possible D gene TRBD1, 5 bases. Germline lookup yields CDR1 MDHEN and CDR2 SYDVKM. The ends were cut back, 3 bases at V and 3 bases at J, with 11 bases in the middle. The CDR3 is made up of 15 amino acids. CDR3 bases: TGTGCCAGCAGTTTGGGGGGGTGGGCTAATGAAAAACTGTTTTTT. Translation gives CASSLGGWANEKLFF.

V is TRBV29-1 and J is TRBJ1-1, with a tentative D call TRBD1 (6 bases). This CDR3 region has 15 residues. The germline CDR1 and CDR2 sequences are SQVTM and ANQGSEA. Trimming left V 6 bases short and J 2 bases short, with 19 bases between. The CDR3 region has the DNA TGCAGCGTGCCCCGGGGGGCGCCATTCAACACTGAAGCTTTCTTT. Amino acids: CSVPRGAPFNTEAFF.

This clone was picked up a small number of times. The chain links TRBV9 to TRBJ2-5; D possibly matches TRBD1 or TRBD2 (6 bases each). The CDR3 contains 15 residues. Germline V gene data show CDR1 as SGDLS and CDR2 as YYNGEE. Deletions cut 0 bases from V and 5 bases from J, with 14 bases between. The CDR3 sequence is CASSVDSGRGETQYF. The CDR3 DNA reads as TGTGCCAGCAGCGTAGATAGCGGTAGGGGGGAGACCCAGTACTTC.

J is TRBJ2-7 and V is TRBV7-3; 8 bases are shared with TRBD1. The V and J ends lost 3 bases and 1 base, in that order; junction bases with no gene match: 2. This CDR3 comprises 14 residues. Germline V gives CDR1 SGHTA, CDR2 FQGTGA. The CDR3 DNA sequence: TGTGCCAGCAGCTTGGACAGGGTGTCCTACGAGCAGTACTTC. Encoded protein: CASSLDRVSYEQYF.

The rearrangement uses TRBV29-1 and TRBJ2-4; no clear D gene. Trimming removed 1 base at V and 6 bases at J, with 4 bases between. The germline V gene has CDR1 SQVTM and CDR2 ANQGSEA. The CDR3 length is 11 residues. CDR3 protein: CSVEVANIQYF. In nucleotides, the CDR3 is TGCAGCGTTGAAGTCGCAAACATTCAGTACTTC.

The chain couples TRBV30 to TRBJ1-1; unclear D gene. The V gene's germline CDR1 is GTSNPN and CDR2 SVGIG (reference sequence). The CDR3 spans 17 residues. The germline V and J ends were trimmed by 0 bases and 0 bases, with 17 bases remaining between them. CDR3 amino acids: CAWSVLKLGLMNTEAFF. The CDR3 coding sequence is TGTGCCTGGAGTGTACTGAAGTTGGGCCTCATGAACACTGAAGCTTTCTTT.

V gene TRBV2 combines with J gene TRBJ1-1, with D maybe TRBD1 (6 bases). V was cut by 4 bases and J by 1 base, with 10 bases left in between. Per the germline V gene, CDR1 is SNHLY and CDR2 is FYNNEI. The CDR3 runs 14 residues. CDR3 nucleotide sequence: TGTGCCAGCAGTGTAGGACAGTGGAACACTGAAGCTTTCTTT. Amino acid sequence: CASSVGQWNTEAFF.

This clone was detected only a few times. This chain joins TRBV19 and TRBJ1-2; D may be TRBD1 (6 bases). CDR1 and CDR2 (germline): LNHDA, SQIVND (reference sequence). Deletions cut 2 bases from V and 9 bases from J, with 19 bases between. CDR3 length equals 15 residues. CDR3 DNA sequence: TGTGCCAGTAGTATATTCCCGCCAGGGGTGATCAGCTACACCTTC. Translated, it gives CASSIFPPGVISYTF.